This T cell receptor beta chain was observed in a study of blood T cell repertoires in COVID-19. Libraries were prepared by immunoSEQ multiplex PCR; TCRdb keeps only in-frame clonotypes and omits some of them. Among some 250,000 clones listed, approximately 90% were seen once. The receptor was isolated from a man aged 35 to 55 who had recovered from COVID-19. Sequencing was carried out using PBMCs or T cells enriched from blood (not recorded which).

CDR3: CASSFTGLDNEQFF. The DNA of the CDR3 is TGTGCCAGCAGTTTCACAGGGTTGGACAATGAGCAGTTCTTC. The rearrangement uses TRBV28 and TRBJ2-1; D possibly corresponds to TRBD1 (6 bases). The germline V gene encodes CDR1 MDHEN and CDR2 SYDVKM. This CDR3 is built from 14 residues. Trimming removed 3 bases at V and 5 bases at J, with 11 bases between.